The 27 T cell receptor beta chains given below trace back to one sample, sequenced in a study of PD-1 blockade in classical Hodgkin lymphoma. Each patient relapsed following autologous stem cell transplantation, and prior brentuximab vedotin exposure differed. Generated by immunoSEQ multiplex PCR, the TCRdb table keeps only in-frame clones and is missing some. This table has roughly 31,000 clones, just over 70% appearing once. The input for sequencing was peripheral blood mononuclear cells (PBMCs), taken before the second cycle of nivolumab. These receptors originate from a human donor with classical Hodgkin lymphoma.

This chain links TRBV7-9 with TRBJ2-7, with D possibly matching TRBD2 (6 bases). The CDR3 is made up of 14 amino acids. Deletions cut 2 bases from V and 3 bases from J, with 11 bases between. Germline V gene sequence: CDR1 SEHNR, CDR2 FQNEAQ (reference sequence). In nucleotides, the CDR3 is TGTGCCAGCAGCTTACAGGGAGGCGGCTACGAGCAGTACTTC. This translates into CASSLQGGGYEQYF.

The chain uses TRBV7-9 and TRBJ1-2; D is unclear. Germline loops: CDR1 SEHNR, CDR2 FQNEAQ (reference sequence). V gave up 1 base and J gave up 8 bases, with 14 bases separating them. The CDR3 is 14 residues long. CDR3 nucleotides: TGTGCCAGCAGCTTAGAAGGGTTCTTCGGCGGCTACACCTTC. Amino acids: CASSLEGFFGGYTF.

The rearrangement joins TRBV6-5 to TRBJ2-4; 8 nucleotides line up with TRBD2. CDR3 length: 14 residues. V lost 6 bases, J lost 6 bases, and 7 bases stayed unmatched. CDR1 is MNHEY and CDR2 is SVGAGI in the germline V gene. The chain's CDR3 is CASRSSGGLNIQYF. The CDR3 DNA reads as TGTGCCAGCAGGAGCAGCGGGGGCCTAAACATTCAGTACTTC.

The chain joins TRBV19 to TRBJ2-1, with a possible D match to TRBD1 (5 bases). The germline V gene has CDR1 LNHDA and CDR2 SQIVND (reference sequence). CDR3 length: 14 amino acids. Between the trimmed V and J ends, which lost 5 bases and 5 bases, there was a span of 13 bases. CDR3 residues: CASSVTGSHNEQFF. CDR3 sequence (DNA): TGTGCCAGTAGTGTAACAGGATCTCACAATGAGCAGTTCTTC.

The chain links TRBV7-2 to TRBJ1-2; 9 nucleotides agree with TRBD1. Germline V gene data show CDR1 as SGHTA and CDR2 as FQGNSA. CDR3 size: 14 residues. V lost 6 bases, J lost 5 bases, and 7 bases stayed unmatched. The CDR3 bases are TGTGCCAGCAGTCCGGGACAGGGATGGTATGGCTACACCTTC. Its protein is CASSPGQGWYGYTF.

The chain employs TRBV6-5 and TRBJ1-3; D is undetermined. Germline V gene lookup returns CDR1 MNHEY and CDR2 SVGAGI. Trimming took 1 base from V and 0 from J, leaving 10 bases between them. The CDR3 spans 16 residues. DNA of the CDR3: TGTGCCAGCAGTTACTTTGAGGGTACCTCTGGAAACACCATATATTTT. This encodes CASSYFEGTSGNTIYF.

The rearrangement joins TRBV7-8 to TRBJ1-1, with D possibly TRBD1 on 5 matching bases. Germline CDR1 is SGHVS and CDR2 is FQNEAQ. V lost 3 bases and J lost 0, with 14 bases in between. This CDR3 is 16 amino acids long. CDR3 sequence (DNA): TGTGCCAGCAGCTTTGGGGCGGACACGTTGAACACTGAAGCTTTCTTT. It encodes CASSFGADTLNTEAFF.

J is TRBJ2-1 and V is TRBV4-1; 7 bases agree with TRBD2. Trimming took 0 bases from V and 2 from J; bases not matched to a gene: 4. The CDR3 length is 16 residues. Germline CDR1 is MGHRA and CDR2 is YSYEKL. The CDR3 DNA follows: TGCGCCAGCAGCCAAGACCCTAGCGGAGCCTACAATGAGCAGTTCTTC. This encodes CASSQDPSGAYNEQFF.

J is TRBJ1-5 and V is TRBV29-1; TRBD1 might be the D (6 bases). The CDR3 is 13 residues long. V was shortened by 3 bases and J by 7 bases, with 13 bases between the two germline ends. Germline V gene data show CDR1 as SQVTM and CDR2 as ANQGSEA. For the CDR3, the DNA is TGCAGCGTTGATGAGGGGGGAGACCAGCCCCAGCATTTT. Translation gives CSVDEGGDQPQHF.

About this clone itself: The junction differs from germline at one of its ends, possibly a read error. The rearrangement uses TRBV11-2 and TRBJ2-7, with TRBD1 matching 9 bases. The CDR3 is made up of 12 amino acids. The germline gives CDR1 SGHAT, CDR2 FQNNGV. The CDR3 spells CASSLGTGAPSF. In DNA form, the CDR3 reads TGTGCCAGCAGCTTAGGGACAGGGGCGCCGTCTTTC. Filled out from reference TRBV11-2 and TRBJ2-7, the complete variable domain reads EAGVAQSPRYKIIEKRQSVAFWCNPISGHATLYWYQQILGQGPKLLIQFQNNGVVDDSQLPKDRFSAERLKGVDSTLKIQPAKLEDSAVYLCASSLGTGAPSFGPGTRLTVT.

The CDR3 region has the DNA TGTGCCAGCAGCTGGGGTCATCTAGCGGGGCAAGAGACCCAGTACTTC. Encoded protein: CASSWGHLAGQETQYF. The chain links TRBV5-8 to TRBJ2-5; 9 nucleotides match TRBD2. The ends lost 3 bases at V and 2 bases at J; junction bases unmatched: 8. The length of the CDR3 is 16 residues. From germline, CDR1 is SGHTS and CDR2 YDEGEE.

This chain uses TRBV30 with TRBJ2-2; 7 bases line up with TRBD1. Unmatched junction bases numbered 8, after V lost 4 bases and J lost 3 bases. Germline V lookup: CDR1 GTSNPN, CDR2 SVGIG (reference sequence). The CDR3 spans 15 residues. CDR3 bases: TGTGCCTGGAAAAGACAGGGTACCGACACCGGGGAGCTGTTTTTT. Translated, it gives CAWKRQGTDTGELFF.

This chain uses TRBV6-5 with TRBJ2-3; 8 bases agree with TRBD2. Germline CDR1 and CDR2: MNHEY and SVGAGI. V gave up 0 bases and J gave up 1 base; unmatched junction bases: 0. The CDR3 is 15 residues long. This CDR3 is CASSYSSGGTDTQYF. In nucleotides, the CDR3 is TGTGCCAGCAGTTACTCTAGCGGGGGCACAGATACGCAGTATTTT.

This clone was counted a single time. This rearrangement joins TRBV19 to TRBJ2-2, with TRBD1 as a possible D gene (6 bases). CDR1 is LNHDA and CDR2 is SQIVND in the germline V gene (reference sequence). V was shortened by 5 bases and J by 4 bases, with 14 bases between the two germline ends. The length of the CDR3 is 15 residues. CDR3 residues: CASSVGQTFTGELFF. The CDR3 coding sequence is TGTGCCAGTAGTGTTGGACAGACCTTCACCGGGGAGCTGTTTTTT.

The CDR3 loop is CASSPAENTEAFF. The CDR3, as DNA: TGTGCCAGCTCACCAGCGGAAAACACTGAAGCTTTCTTT. The J gene is TRBJ1-1, the V gene TRBV18; D gene ambiguous. The CDR3 has 13 amino acids. Trimming stripped 2 bases from V and 2 bases from J, with 6 bases between. Germline V gene sequence: CDR1 KGHSH, CDR2 LQKENI. The full variable domain, in which reference TRBV18 and TRBJ1-1 provide the parts outside the CDR3, is NAGVMQNPRHLVRRRGQEARLRCSPMKGHSHVYWYRQLPEEGLKFMVYLQKENIIDESGMPKERFSAEFPKEGPSILRIQQVVRGDSAAYFCASSPAENTEAFFGQGTRLTVV.

The rearrangement joins TRBV7-2 to TRBJ1-2, with 8 positions matching TRBD1. Trimming took 1 base from V and 6 from J; bases not matched to a gene: 7. The length of the CDR3 is 15 residues. Germline V lookup: CDR1 SGHTA, CDR2 FQGNSA. CDR3 region: CASSLVKRTGNGYTF. The CDR3 DNA reads TGTGCCAGCAGCTTAGTAAAGCGGACAGGGAATGGCTACACCTTC.

This clone turned up a few times. This chain links TRBV9 with TRBJ2-2; TRBD2 matches at 7 bases. V gave up 2 bases and J gave up 7 bases; unmatched junction bases: 11. The germline V gene has CDR1 SGDLS and CDR2 YYNGEE. The CDR3 consists of 16 residues. In DNA form, the CDR3 reads TGTGCCAGCAGCGTTTTTGAGGGAGGGAGAGGCGGGGAGCTGTTTTTT. Its translation is CASSVFEGGRGGELFF.

This chain joins TRBV10-3 and TRBJ2-1; D not resolved. This CDR3 is built from 15 residues. V lost 0 bases and J 8 bases, leaving 14 bases between the germline ends. Germline V gene sequence: CDR1 ENHRY, CDR2 SYGVKD. As DNA, the CDR3 is TGTGCCATCAGTGAGTCGGTGGGGTTGGGGTATGAGCAGTTCTTC. Encoded protein: CAISESVGLGYEQFF.

The count of this clone is one. V usage is TRBV28 and J usage is TRBJ1-2, with D uncertain. The CDR3 runs 13 residues. Between the trimmed V and J ends, which lost 4 bases and 8 bases, there was a span of 14 bases. CDR1 is MDHEN and CDR2 is SYDVKM in the germline V gene. CDR3 DNA sequence: TGTGCCAGCAGTTATTTGCGGATTGGGGGCTACACCTTC. The encoded protein is CASSYLRIGGYTF.

This sequence joins TRBV28 and TRBJ2-7; 9 nucleotides match TRBD1. The V gene's germline CDR1 is MDHEN and CDR2 SYDVKM. CDR3 length: 19 residues. The V gene end was trimmed by 3 bases and the J gene end by 4 bases; junction bases not matched to a gene: 19. The CDR3 DNA reads TGTGCCAGCAGTTTTTCCGCCCTGATTCCGGGACAGGGAAAATACGAGCAGTACTTC. Protein: CASSFSALIPGQGKYEQYF.

The chain carries TRBV4-2 and TRBJ2-3; 7 bases match TRBD1. The V gene's germline CDR1 is LGHNA and CDR2 YNFKEQ. Trimming took 0 bases from V and 0 from J; bases not matched to a gene: 9. This CDR3 region has 18 residues. The CDR3 nucleotides are TGTGCCAGCAGCCAAGATCGGACAGGACCTTTTAGCACAGATACGCAGTATTTT. Its protein product is CASSQDRTGPFSTDTQYF.

The chain has TRBV6-5 and TRBJ2-4; TRBD1 matches 7 bases. The J segment lost 9 bases and the V segment lost 5 bases, leaving 10 bases of the junction unmatched. The CDR3 is 14 residues long. Per the germline V gene, CDR1 is MNHEY and CDR2 is SVGAGI. The DNA of the CDR3 is TGTGCCAGCAGTCGAGACAGGGAAAGGAGCATTCAGTACTTC. This codes for CASSRDRERSIQYF.

This clone is labeled medium-sized. The chain combines TRBV19 with TRBJ1-1, with D uncertain. Trimming stripped 1 base from V and 4 bases from J, with 7 bases between. This CDR3 comprises 13 residues. CDR1 is LNHDA, CDR2 SQIVND, per germline (reference sequence). CDR3 DNA: TGTGCCAGTAGTATAGGCTCGGGCACTGAAGCTTTCTTT. It encodes CASSIGSGTEAFF.

The chain links TRBV27 to TRBJ1-2, with D maybe TRBD1 (5 bases). CDR1 and CDR2 from the germline V gene are MNHEY and SMNVEV (reference sequence). CDR3 length: 13 amino acids. V lost 8 bases, J lost 3 bases, and 13 bases lay in between. In nucleotides, the CDR3 is TGTGCCAGCTCCATAGCGGGGGACTATGGCTACACCTTC. Its protein product is CASSIAGDYGYTF.

The chain combines TRBV7-9 with TRBJ2-7; TRBD2 is a possible D gene (5 bases). There are 11 residues in the CDR3. Germline V gene data show CDR1 as SEHNR and CDR2 as FQNEAQ (reference sequence). Trimming pared 8 bases from V and 4 bases from J, leaving 9 bases between. Here the CDR3 DNA reads TGTGCCAGCGAGGGTCTGTACGAGCAGTACTTC. Translated: CASEGLYEQYF. The full variable domain, in which reference TRBV7-9 and TRBJ2-7 provide the parts outside the CDR3, is DTGVSQNPRHKITKRGQNVTFRCDPISEHNRLYWYRQTLGQGPEFLTYFQNEAQLEKSRLLSDRFSAERPKGSFSTLEIQRTEQGDSAMYLCASEGLYEQYFGPGTRLTVT.

The gene calls are TRBV11-2 and TRBJ1-2; no definite D call. The germline V and J ends were trimmed by 5 bases and 7 bases, with 17 bases remaining between them. The CDR3 length is 14 residues. CDR1 SGHAT and CDR2 FQNNGV come from the germline V gene. Here the CDR3 reads CASSLKATTSGYTF. The CDR3 DNA follows: TGTGCCAGCAGCCTGAAGGCTACTACGAGTGGCTACACCTTC.

The J gene is TRBJ2-1, the V gene TRBV10-1; D gene uncertain. CDR3 length: 13 amino acids. Germline V gives CDR1 WNHNN, CDR2 SYGVQD (reference sequence). Trimming took off 0 bases at V and 11 bases at J, with 11 bases between the two ends. DNA of the CDR3: TGCGCCAGCAGTGAGTCGAGGATAGCCCAGCAGTTCTTC. Encoded protein: CASSESRIAQQFF.